The rows below give T cell receptor beta chains drawn from one sample of a study of CD8 T cells in Susac syndrome. MiXCR, run by TCRdb on the immunoSEQ multiplex PCR reads, gives a single entry per CDR3 protein. Of 250,000 to 300,000 distinct CDR3 sequences listed, 70% to 90% are singletons. Material: CD8+ T cells from PBMCs. All receptors come from a human donor with multiple sclerosis. Each CDR3 is given with its conserved first and last residue. The order of the fields is V gene, clone size, J gene, D gene, CDR3 protein, CDR3 DNA. D genes are given only for firm matches. Expanded clones get a size class; other rows say once, few or many, or leave the size out.

v_gene: TRBV2; abundance: NA; j_gene: TRBJ1-2; d_gene: NA; CDR3aa: CASSGLVNYGYTF; CDR3nt: TGTGCCAGCAGTGGGTTAGTAAACTATGGCTACACCTTC
v_gene: TRBV7-8; abundance: NA; j_gene: TRBJ2-7; d_gene: TRBD1; CDR3aa: CASSLMDRAYEQYF; CDR3nt: TGTGCCAGCAGCTTAATGGACAGGGCCTACGAGCAGTACTTC
v_gene: TRBV9; abundance: NA; j_gene: TRBJ1-3; d_gene: NA; CDR3aa: CASPRESGSPNTIYF; CDR3nt: TGTGCCAGCCCCAGGGAAAGTGGGAGCCCGAACACCATATATTTT
v_gene: TRBV7-9; abundance: NA; j_gene: TRBJ2-3; d_gene: TRBD1; CDR3aa: CASSAGTGGPDTQYF; CDR3nt: TGTGCCAGCAGCGCCGGGACAGGGGGACCGGATACGCAGTATTTT
v_gene: TRBV7-7; abundance: few; j_gene: TRBJ2-2; d_gene: NA; CDR3aa: CASSQGVTGELFF; CDR3nt: TGTGCTAGCAGTCAAGGGGTCACCGGGGAGCTGTTTTTT
v_gene: TRBV7-9; abundance: once; j_gene: TRBJ2-7; d_gene: NA; CDR3aa: CASSLHPQGAYEQYF; CDR3nt: TGTGCCAGCAGCTTACATCCACAGGGTGCCTACGAGCAGTACTTC
v_gene: TRBV4-3; abundance: NA; j_gene: TRBJ2-3; d_gene: NA; CDR3aa: CASSRGSAPEDTQYF; CDR3nt: TGCGCCAGCAGCCGTGGGAGCGCCCCCGAGGATACGCAGTATTTT
v_gene: TRBV20-1; abundance: once; j_gene: TRBJ2-7; d_gene: NA; CDR3aa: CSARDEGAIHEQYF; CDR3nt: TGCAGTGCTAGAGATGAAGGGGCGATCCACGAGCAGTACTTC
v_gene: TRBV5-4; abundance: NA; j_gene: TRBJ2-1; d_gene: TRBD2; CDR3aa: CASSLKMGGTSGYNEQFF; CDR3nt: TGTGCCAGCAGCCTTAAGATGGGCGGGACTAGCGGCTACAATGAGCAGTTCTTC
v_gene: TRBV27; abundance: NA; j_gene: TRBJ2-7; d_gene: TRBD1; CDR3aa: CASSLSGGGTPLEQYF; CDR3nt: TGTGCCAGCAGTTTATCAGGGGGCGGAACTCCCCTCGAGCAGTACTTC
v_gene: TRBV13; abundance: NA; j_gene: TRBJ2-3; d_gene: NA; CDR3aa: CASSLIRRDTQYF; CDR3nt: TGTGCCAGCAGCTTAATTCGTCGAGATACGCAGTATTTT
v_gene: TRBV2; abundance: NA; j_gene: TRBJ2-1; d_gene: TRBD2; CDR3aa: CASAGLADQNGDNEQFF; CDR3nt: TGTGCCAGCGCGGGACTAGCGGACCAAAATGGGGACAATGAGCAGTTCTTC
v_gene: TRBV9; abundance: NA; j_gene: TRBJ1-2; d_gene: NA; CDR3aa: CASSVEGTSLNYGYTF; CDR3nt: TGTGCCAGCAGCGTAGAGGGTACTTCTCTTAACTATGGCTACACCTTC
v_gene: TRBV9; abundance: NA; j_gene: TRBJ1-1; d_gene: NA; CDR3aa: CASSVEAGGWAEAFF; CDR3nt: TGTGCCAGCAGCGTAGAGGCCGGGGGCTGGGCAGAAGCTTTCTTT
v_gene: TRBV7-9; abundance: once; j_gene: TRBJ2-7; d_gene: NA; CDR3aa: CASEEGTHSYEQYF; CDR3nt: TGTGCCAGCGAAGAGGGGACACACTCCTACGAGCAGTACTTC
v_gene: TRBV29-1; abundance: once; j_gene: TRBJ2-3; d_gene: NA; CDR3aa: CSVLLRTDTQYF; CDR3nt: TGCAGCGTTCTGCTCCGGACGGATACGCAGTATTTT
v_gene: TRBV4-3; abundance: NA; j_gene: TRBJ2-7; d_gene: TRBD2; CDR3aa: CASSQGLAGGYEQYF; CDR3nt: TGTGCCAGCAGCCAGGGACTAGCGGGAGGCTACGAGCAGTACTTC
v_gene: TRBV7-9; abundance: NA; j_gene: TRBJ2-1; d_gene: TRBD1; CDR3aa: CASSLRDRGVNEQFF; CDR3nt: TGTGCCAGCAGCCTTAGGGACAGGGGAGTCAATGAGCAGTTCTTC
v_gene: TRBV6-2/TRBV6-3; abundance: NA; j_gene: TRBJ1-6; d_gene: NA; CDR3aa: CASTGGSPLHF; CDR3nt: TGTGCCAGCACGGGGGGGTCACCCCTCCACTTT
v_gene: TRBV5-5; abundance: few; j_gene: TRBJ1-1; d_gene: NA; CDR3aa: CASSFGGGTEAFF; CDR3nt: TGTGCCAGCAGCTTCGGGGGCGGCACTGAAGCTTTCTTT
v_gene: TRBV20-1; abundance: NA; j_gene: TRBJ1-2; d_gene: NA; CDR3aa: CSGPEGYGYTF; CDR3nt: TGCAGTGGCCCGGAGGGCTATGGCTACACCTTC
v_gene: TRBV15; abundance: NA; j_gene: TRBJ1-1; d_gene: NA; CDR3aa: CATSSERTENTEAFF; CDR3nt: TGTGCCACCAGCAGCGAAAGGACAGAAAACACTGAAGCTTTCTTT
v_gene: TRBV7-9; abundance: NA; j_gene: TRBJ1-1; d_gene: NA; CDR3aa: CASSSHRDLRGNTEAFF; CDR3nt: TGTGCCAGCAGCTCGCACCGGGACCTCAGGGGGAACACTGAAGCTTTCTTT
v_gene: TRBV4-1; abundance: NA; j_gene: TRBJ2-1; d_gene: NA; CDR3aa: CASSLGPLGTNEQFF; CDR3nt: TGCGCCAGCAGCTTGGGACCTCTCGGGACCAATGAGCAGTTCTTC
v_gene: TRBV7-9; abundance: NA; j_gene: TRBJ2-1; d_gene: NA; CDR3aa: CASSLAYMDEQFF; CDR3nt: TGTGCCAGCAGCTTAGCCTACATGGATGAGCAGTTCTTC
v_gene: TRBV30; abundance: NA; j_gene: TRBJ1-1; d_gene: TRBD1; CDR3aa: CAWNPWDRPMNTEAFF; CDR3nt: TGTGCCTGGAACCCCTGGGACAGGCCAATGAACACTGAAGCTTTCTTT